This T cell receptor (beta chain) was recovered during a study of T cell repertoires in ileal Crohn's disease. With respect to this clone: Its antigen is not known.

General study points: Compared with CD4 T cells, sorted CD8 cells carried more expanded clones.

This CDR3 has 18 amino acids. Trimming took 0 bases from V and 5 from J; bases not matched to a gene: 10. From germline, CDR1 is SGDLS and CDR2 YYNGEE. Sequencing was performed with immunoSEQ multiplex PCR; in TCRdb, only in-frame clones are kept and a portion is missing. The table lists 8,000 or so clones, around 82% of them singletons, with roughly 13% in the top ten. This clonotype originated in an adult with Crohn's disease. The source material was ileal tissue. The chain carries TRBV9 and TRBJ2-2, with TRBD2 matching 10 bases. The chain's CDR3 is CASSVGRASGRGTGELFF. The CDR3 DNA is TGTGCCAGCAGCGTAGGAAGGGCGAGCGGGAGGGGTACCGGGGAGCTGTTTTTT.